This is a list of T cell receptor beta chains from one sample in a study of OX40 agonist ivuxolimab in advanced cancers. This table comes from immunoSEQ multiplex PCR, and its TCRdb copy is limited to in-frame clones, with some not included. The sample includes around 60,000 clones, around 80% of them seen just once. This specimen was CD4+ or CD8+ T cells sorted from blood, taken in a trial of the OX40 agonist ivuxolimab. These receptors all stem from an adult with an advanced solid tumor such as melanoma, head and neck, liver or kidney cancer. The CDR3 runs from the conserved cysteine through the conserved F or W. A D gene is named only where the DNA matches it firmly. Only part of the rows carry a size: once, few, many, or a class if the clone is expanded.

abundance: .
j_gene: TRBJ1-1
v_gene: TRBV29-1
d_gene: .
CDR3nt: TGCAGCGTTTTGAGGGCACTTTCCAACACTGAAGCTTTCTTT
CDR3aa: CSVLRALSNTEAFF

abundance: .
j_gene: TRBJ2-2
v_gene: TRBV5-4
d_gene: TRBD1
CDR3nt: TGTGCCAGCAGCTCAGGACAGGGTCCCAACACCGGGGAGCTGTTTTTT
CDR3aa: CASSSGQGPNTGELFF

abundance: .
j_gene: TRBJ2-3
v_gene: TRBV27
d_gene: .
CDR3nt: TGTGCCAGCAGTTTTTGGGGGGCTGGCACAGATACGCAGTATTTT
CDR3aa: CASSFWGAGTDTQYF

abundance: .
j_gene: TRBJ2-6
v_gene: TRBV28
d_gene: .
CDR3nt: TGTGCCAGCTCGACAAGAATTCGCTCTGGGGCCAACGTCCTGACTTTC
CDR3aa: CASSTRIRSGANVLTF

abundance: .
j_gene: TRBJ1-4
v_gene: TRBV28
d_gene: .
CDR3nt: .
CDR3aa: CASSTSDREEKLFF

abundance: .
j_gene: TRBJ2-1
v_gene: TRBV29-1
d_gene: .
CDR3nt: TGCAGCGTTGAAGGGGTTCAGGACAATGAGCAGTTCTTC
CDR3aa: CSVEGVQDNEQFF

abundance: .
j_gene: TRBJ2-3
v_gene: TRBV6-1
d_gene: TRBD2
CDR3nt: TGTGCCAGCAGTGAATTTGGAGCAGCGGGGGGGCGGGATACGCAGTATTTT
CDR3aa: CASSEFGAAGGRDTQYF

abundance: .
j_gene: TRBJ2-3
v_gene: TRBV9
d_gene: TRBD1
CDR3nt: TGTGCCAGCAGCGCCAGACAGGGGGCCGCGACAGATACGCAGTATTTT
CDR3aa: CASSARQGAATDTQYF

abundance: .
j_gene: TRBJ1-5
v_gene: TRBV19
d_gene: .
CDR3nt: TGTGCCAGTAGCGTCCTAACAGGCTATCAGCCCCAGCATTTT
CDR3aa: CASSVLTGYQPQHF

abundance: .
j_gene: TRBJ2-1
v_gene: TRBV14
d_gene: .
CDR3nt: TGTGCCAGCAGCCAAGGGCTTCCCTTTACTTCCTACAATGAGCAGTTCTTC
CDR3aa: CASSQGLPFTSYNEQFF

abundance: .
j_gene: TRBJ1-1
v_gene: TRBV5-1
d_gene: .
CDR3nt: TGCGCCAGCAGCTTGAACACTGAAGCTTTCTTT
CDR3aa: CASSLNTEAFF

abundance: .
j_gene: TRBJ2-5
v_gene: TRBV6-1
d_gene: TRBD2
CDR3nt: TGTGCCAGCAGAAGGACTAGCGGGCAAGGGGAGACCCAGTACTTC
CDR3aa: CASRRTSGQGETQYF

abundance: .
j_gene: TRBJ2-2
v_gene: TRBV12-5
d_gene: TRBD2
CDR3nt: TGTGCTAGTGGACCCGGAGTGCTTAGCGGGGGGGACACCGGGGAGCTGTTTTTT
CDR3aa: CASGPGVLSGGDTGELFF

abundance: .
j_gene: TRBJ2-1
v_gene: TRBV29-1
d_gene: .
CDR3nt: TGCAGCGTTGTGGTCCTTACCGGTGCAGTTTACAATGAGCAGTTCTTC
CDR3aa: CSVVVLTGAVYNEQFF

abundance: .
j_gene: TRBJ2-5
v_gene: TRBV27
d_gene: TRBD2
CDR3nt: TGTGCCAGCAGGAGGGGACTAGCGGACCAAGAGACCCAGTACTTC
CDR3aa: CASRRGLADQETQYF

abundance: .
j_gene: TRBJ2-3
v_gene: TRBV7-6
d_gene: .
CDR3nt: TGTGCCAGCAGTTTTAAGCTACTGGATACGCAGTATTTT
CDR3aa: CASSFKLLDTQYF

abundance: .
j_gene: TRBJ2-3
v_gene: TRBV6-6
d_gene: TRBD2
CDR3nt: TGTGCCAGCAGTTACCAACTAGCGGGGGGGCCAGATACGCAGTATTTT
CDR3aa: CASSYQLAGGPDTQYF

abundance: .
j_gene: TRBJ1-5
v_gene: TRBV5-6
d_gene: .
CDR3nt: TGTGCCAGCAGCACCGACAGGACTCAGCCCCAGCATTTT
CDR3aa: CASSTDRTQPQHF

abundance: .
j_gene: TRBJ2-1
v_gene: TRBV20-1
d_gene: .
CDR3nt: TGCAGTGCAGGGGCAACCAATGAGCAGTTCTTC
CDR3aa: CSAGATNEQFF

abundance: once
j_gene: TRBJ2-4
v_gene: TRBV6-6
d_gene: .
CDR3nt: TGTGCCAGCAGTTACTCGATCCCCTCGGCCAAAAACATTCAGTACTTC
CDR3aa: CASSYSIPSAKNIQYF

abundance: .
j_gene: TRBJ2-7
v_gene: TRBV19
d_gene: TRBD1
CDR3nt: TGTGCCAGTAGTAAGCGGACAGGGGGCCCCTCCGGCGAGCAGTACTTC
CDR3aa: CASSKRTGGPSGEQYF

abundance: .
j_gene: TRBJ2-1
v_gene: TRBV18
d_gene: TRBD2
CDR3nt: TGTGCCAGCTCACCCCAGGGACTAGCAGCCGATGAGCAGTTCTTC
CDR3aa: CASSPQGLAADEQFF

abundance: .
j_gene: TRBJ2-2
v_gene: TRBV2
d_gene: TRBD1
CDR3nt: TGTGCCAGCAGGACGGACAGGGTGAACACCGGGGAGCTGTTTTTT
CDR3aa: CASRTDRVNTGELFF

abundance: .
j_gene: TRBJ2-7
v_gene: TRBV19
d_gene: .
CDR3nt: TGTGCCAGTAGTATAGGCCCCACACAGTTTGGGTCCTACGAGCAGTACTTC
CDR3aa: CASSIGPTQFGSYEQYF

abundance: .
j_gene: TRBJ1-5
v_gene: TRBV5-1
d_gene: .
CDR3nt: TGCGCCAGCAGCCCGGGGGGGGATAGCAATCAGCCCCAGCATTTT
CDR3aa: CASSPGGDSNQPQHF

abundance: .
j_gene: TRBJ1-1
v_gene: TRBV12-5
d_gene: .
CDR3nt: TGTGCTAGTGGTAAGGACGGGAACACTGAAGCTTTCTTT
CDR3aa: CASGKDGNTEAFF

abundance: .
j_gene: TRBJ1-6
v_gene: TRBV7-3
d_gene: .
CDR3nt: TGTGCCAGCAGCTTAGGGAGAAATTCACCCCTCCACTTT
CDR3aa: CASSLGRNSPLHF

abundance: .
j_gene: TRBJ1-1
v_gene: TRBV29-1
d_gene: TRBD1
CDR3nt: TGCAGCGGCAGGGGGAAGACTGAAGCTTTCTTT
CDR3aa: CSGRGKTEAFF

abundance: .
j_gene: TRBJ1-2
v_gene: TRBV5-8
d_gene: .
CDR3nt: TGTGCCAGCAGCTTGGCCGGCCTGCTCGGCTACACCTTC
CDR3aa: CASSLAGLLGYTF

abundance: .
j_gene: TRBJ1-5
v_gene: TRBV6-4
d_gene: .
CDR3nt: TGTGCCAGCAGTGACGTGAACAGGTACAATCAGCCCCAGCATTTT
CDR3aa: CASSDVNRYNQPQHF

abundance: few
j_gene: TRBJ1-6
v_gene: TRBV19
d_gene: .
CDR3nt: TGTGCCAGTAGTACGATTTCAGGGCCAAATTCACCCCTCCACTTT
CDR3aa: CASSTISGPNSPLHF

abundance: .
j_gene: TRBJ2-3
v_gene: TRBV2
d_gene: TRBD2
CDR3nt: TGTGCCAGCAGTGAAGTCTCCTTAGCGGGGGGGCCCACAGATACGCAGTATTTT
CDR3aa: CASSEVSLAGGPTDTQYF

abundance: .
j_gene: TRBJ1-6
v_gene: TRBV7-2
d_gene: .
CDR3nt: TGTGCCAGCAGCCGGGACTTTAATTCACCCCTCCACTTT
CDR3aa: CASSRDFNSPLHF

abundance: .
j_gene: TRBJ2-2
v_gene: TRBV6-6
d_gene: .
CDR3nt: TGTGCCAGCAGATATGACAGCTCCTCCACCGGGGAGCTGTTTTTT
CDR3aa: CASRYDSSSTGELFF

abundance: .
j_gene: TRBJ2-3
v_gene: TRBV4-3
d_gene: TRBD2
CDR3nt: TGCGCCAGCAGCCAAGATCAAGGACTAGCGGGTTCAGATACGCAGTATTTT
CDR3aa: CASSQDQGLAGSDTQYF

abundance: .
j_gene: TRBJ1-2
v_gene: TRBV6-1
d_gene: .
CDR3nt: TGTGCCAGCAGTTTCGGTTATGGCTACACCTTC
CDR3aa: CASSFGYGYTF

abundance: .
j_gene: TRBJ1-3
v_gene: TRBV5-1
d_gene: TRBD1
CDR3nt: TGCGCCAGCAGCTTGGCCCAGGGGGCGATAGGAAACACCATATATTTT
CDR3aa: CASSLAQGAIGNTIYF